This record concerns one T cell receptor (beta chain) sequence. The antigen this receptor binds is unknown. The input lacks base qualities; no much larger clone sits a single base away. This specimen's time point label, per the study, means: persistent/refractory GD, antithyroid drugs over 5 years with positive TRAb. RNA was extracted from PBMCs in TRIzol for both TCR sequencing and RNA sequencing. The diagnosis of Graves' disease followed American Thyroid Association guidelines. Patients for the study were recruited at an endocrinology department in Xi'an, China. Each patient gave about 10 milliliters of peripheral blood, collected in an EDTA anticoagulant tube. Ficoll Paque Plus density gradient separation was used to isolate PBMCs, and no additional T cell sorting was done. An Agilent 2100 Bioanalyzer and agarose gel were used to assess RNA quality, and a NanoDrop 2000 was used to measure RNA concentration.

The data are from a study of regulatory T cells in long-lasting Graves disease listed by TCRdb under 2021. Background for the entire study: Persistent Graves' disease meant more than 5 years of antithyroid drug treatment with TSH receptor autoantibodies that stayed positive. Peripheral blood TCR sequencing and RNA sequencing compared persistent Graves' disease patients with newly diagnosed Graves' disease patients. A total of roughly 33 samples underwent TCR sequencing: approximately 13 from persistent and roughly 20 from newly diagnosed Graves' disease patients. In the clinical cohort, patients with persistent Graves' disease had used antithyroid drugs for an average of about 9.4 years. The study was registered as a clinical trial and conducted in China.

Libraries came from multiplex PCR. Sequenced using an Illumina HiSeq 4000. CDR3 regions were amplified by Arm-PCR with iRepertoire HTBI primers to construct TCR beta libraries. Before sequencing, the PCR products went through gel purification. In the original analysis: Across samples, 60 to 70 TRBV and 15 or so TRBJ segments were identified and used for gene usage analysis of CDR3 amino acid clonotypes. Filtered high-quality paired reads were merged into contigs using COPE and FqMerger. BLAST was used to align contigs to the IMGT TRBV, TRBD and TRBJ reference genes, and CDR3 was defined following IMGT. Any clonotype with a frequency above 0.1% was classified as a highly expanded clone. Repertoire diversity was measured by Shannon entropy, and V-J evenness by the Gini coefficient. A clonotype found in more than one individual was treated as public. TCRdb itself trimmed the public reads at Q25 with fastp, ran MiXCR and retained productive beta chains. Rows with one shared CDR3 protein collapse into an entry with the most common genes and DNA. TCRdb's processing, not the authors', yielded these V and J calls. Within this sample are more than 650,000 distinct CDR3 sequences, with around 30% of them counted one time only. The ten top clones hold 40% to 50% of the sample.

Overall study results and their limits: Persistent Graves' disease patients showed lower TCR Shannon entropy and fewer highly expanded clones than newly diagnosed patients, suggesting clonal expansion. The authors noted that the small sample size was a limitation that may lower accuracy. More public clonotypes were shared among persistent patients (about 2,800) than among newly diagnosed patients (roughly 1,000). Sequencing and analysis were limited to the TCR beta chain. Because the primary lesion, thyroid tissue, could not be accessed, the study looked at peripheral blood alone.

The receptor was derived from a female donor with Graves disease. The sample here was peripheral blood mononuclear cells (PBMCs), taken when the disease was refractory, from a patient treated with antithyroid drugs.

The DNA is as follows: TGTGCCAGTAGTATAGATACAGGCTACTATGGCTACACCTTC. It is translated as CASSIDTGYYGYTF. The chain joins TRBV19 to TRBJ1-2, with TRBD1 as a weak D call on 5 bases. CDR3 length: 14 amino acids, cysteine to phenylalanine. The DNA shown is the 42-base CDR3, in frame from base 1. CDR1 and CDR2, per the germline V gene (reference sequence), are LNHDA and SQIVND. V gives up 0 bases and J gives up 3 bases, and the segment between their germline ends measures 8 bases.